The 9 T cell receptor beta chains below come from one sample, sequenced in a study of cytomegalovirus exposure and HLA in healthy donors. Primers for the PCR totalled 60 Vbeta and 13 Jbeta. Produced via immunoSEQ multiplex PCR; TCRdb's table is partial and in-frame only. This sample has over 50,000 clones, with about four fifths found just once. Sample: PBMCs. The receptors shown here come from a man aged 45-65 years in good health and CMV-seropositive.

J is TRBJ2-7 and V is TRBV5-4; D might be TRBD1 (6 bases). Germline CDR1 SGHNT, CDR2 YYREEE (reference sequence). CDR3 size: 14 residues. The ends were cut back, 4 bases at V and 0 bases at J, with 11 bases in the middle. CDR3 nucleotides: TGTGCCAGCAGCGCTACAGGGATCTCCTACGAGCAGTACTTC. Translated, it gives CASSATGISYEQYF.

Written as DNA, the CDR3 is TGTGCCACCTGGGGTGACACAGGGCATGGAGAGACCCAGTACTTC. This translates into CATWGDTGHGETQYF. The V gene is TRBV7-6, the J gene TRBJ2-5; TRBD1 is a possible D gene (6 bases). Trimming pared 10 bases from V and 4 bases from J, leaving 22 bases between. The CDR3 loop spans 15 amino acids. Per germline, CDR1 SGHVS and CDR2 FNYEAQ.

J is TRBJ2-3 and V is TRBV5-1, with D maybe TRBD2 (6 bases). Per the germline V gene, CDR1 is SGHRS and CDR2 is YFSETQ. CDR3 size: 12 residues. Trimming cost V 4 bases and J 8 bases, with 11 bases left between them. CDR3 nucleotide sequence: TGCGCCAGCAGCGGGAAGGGAGGTACGCAGTATTTT. This sequence encodes CASSGKGGTQYF. Full variable domain (rest looked up from reference TRBV5-1 and TRBJ2-3): KAGVTQTPRYLIKTRGQQVTLSCSPISGHRSVSWYQQTPGQGLQFLFEYFSETQRNKGNFPGRFSGRQFSNSRSEMNVSTLELGDSALYLCASSGKGGTQYFGPGTRLTVL.

The chain uses TRBV18 and TRBJ2-3, with a weak D call TRBD1 (6 bases). Trimming took 6 bases from V and 2 from J, leaving 12 bases between them. Germline V gives CDR1 KGHSH, CDR2 LQKENI. The CDR3 runs 14 residues. CDR3 nucleotides: TGTGCCAGCTCCCGACAGGAGGACACAGATACGCAGTATTTT. Its translation: CASSRQEDTDTQYF.

The rearrangement joins TRBV2 to TRBJ2-4; D may be TRBD1 (5 bases). The CDR3 covers 14 residues. Germline V gene sequence: CDR1 SNHLY, CDR2 FYNNEI. Trimming removed 0 bases at V and 6 bases at J, with 9 bases between. The CDR3 nucleotides read TGTGCCAGCAGTGAAGCAGGGGTCGGAAACATTCAGTACTTC. Translation: CASSEAGVGNIQYF. The full variable domain, completed using reference TRBV2 and TRBJ2-4, is EPEVTQTPSHQVTQMGQEVILRCVPISNHLYFYWYRQILGQKVEFLVSFYNNEISEKSEIFDDQFSVERPDGSNFTLKIRSTKLEDSAMYFCASSEAGVGNIQYFGAGTRLSVL.

This clone was seen a single time. Other DNA sequences of this sample code for an identical CDR3. The V call is TRBV5-4, the J call TRBJ1-2, with a possible D match to TRBD1 (6 bases). The V end was cut by 4 bases, the J end by 8 bases, with 12 bases between. CDR1 and CDR2 (germline): SGHNT, YYREEE (reference sequence). This CDR3 has 12 amino acids. DNA of the CDR3: TGTGCCAGCAGCAAACAGGGTGGCGGCTACACCTTC. This gives the protein CASSKQGGGYTF. Drawing the rest from reference TRBV5-4 and TRBJ1-2, the complete variable domain is ETGVTQSPTHLIKTRGQQVTLRCSSQSGHNTVSWYQQALGQGPQFIFQYYREEENGRGNFPPRFSGLQFPNYSSELNVNALELDDSALYLCASSKQGGGYTFGSGTRLTVV.

This clone was counted between two and nine times. A read error may account for a junction end that differs from germline. Other DNA sequences in the sample encode the same CDR3. V and J are TRBV4-1 and TRBJ2-7; D possibly corresponds to TRBD1 (5 bases). This CDR3 is 16 amino acids long. Germline-derived CDR1 and CDR2 are MGHRA and YSYEKL. CDR3 in DNA: TGCGCCAGCAGCAAAGAAGCCGGACAAGGCTACTACGAGCAGTACTTC. This gives the protein CASSKEAGQGYYEQYF.

The chain is built from TRBV23-1 and TRBJ2-7; 7 bases align to TRBD1. TRBV23-1 carries the ORF label, with uncertain function. J gave up 4 bases and V 0 bases, and 3 bases lay outside the gene matches. The CDR3 consists of 14 residues. The CDR3 DNA is TGCGCCAGCAGTCAATCGGCAGGGGGATACGAGCAGTACTTC. This encodes CASSQSAGGYEQYF.

The V call is TRBV18, the J call TRBJ1-2; D gene unclear. The CDR3 spans 12 residues. The ends were cut back, 1 base at V and 5 bases at J, with 5 bases in the middle. Germline V CDR1 and CDR2: KGHSH, LQKENI. The CDR3 bases are TGTGCCAGCTCACCACAGGAGTATGGCTACACCTTC. Its protein product is CASSPQEYGYTF.